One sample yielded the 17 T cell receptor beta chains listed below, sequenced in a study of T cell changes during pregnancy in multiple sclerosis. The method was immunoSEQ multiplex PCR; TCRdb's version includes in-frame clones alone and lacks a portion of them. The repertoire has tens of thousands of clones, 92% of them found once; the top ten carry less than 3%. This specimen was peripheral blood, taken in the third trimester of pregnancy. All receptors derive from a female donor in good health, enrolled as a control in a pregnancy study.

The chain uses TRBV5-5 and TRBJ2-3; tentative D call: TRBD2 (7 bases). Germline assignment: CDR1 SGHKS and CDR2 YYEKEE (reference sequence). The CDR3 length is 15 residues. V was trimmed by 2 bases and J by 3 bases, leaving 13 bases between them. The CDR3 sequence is CASSLRGGATDTQYF. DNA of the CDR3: TGTGCCAGCAGCTTAAGAGGGGGGGCAACAGATACGCAGTATTTT.

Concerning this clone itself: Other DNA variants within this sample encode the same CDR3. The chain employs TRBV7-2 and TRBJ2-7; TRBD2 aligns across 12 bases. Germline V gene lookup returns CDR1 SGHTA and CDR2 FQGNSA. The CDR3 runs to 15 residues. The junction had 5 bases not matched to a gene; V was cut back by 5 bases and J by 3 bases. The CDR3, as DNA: TGTGCCAGCAGCCCCAGACTAGCGGGAGTCTACGAGCAGTACTTC. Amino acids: CASSPRLAGVYEQYF. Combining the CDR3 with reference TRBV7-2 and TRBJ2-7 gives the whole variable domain GAGVSQSPSNKVTEKGKDVELRCDPISGHTALYWYRQSLGQGLEFLIYFQGNSAPDKSGLPSDRFSAERTGGSVSTLTIQRTQQEDSAVYLCASSPRLAGVYEQYFGPGTRLTVT.

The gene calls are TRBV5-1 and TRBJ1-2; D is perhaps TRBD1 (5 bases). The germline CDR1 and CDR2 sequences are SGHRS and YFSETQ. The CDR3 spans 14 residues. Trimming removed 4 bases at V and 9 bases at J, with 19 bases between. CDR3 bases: TGCGCCAGCAGCGGAGGGACGGCGGACTGGAGCTACACCTTC. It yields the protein CASSGGTADWSYTF.

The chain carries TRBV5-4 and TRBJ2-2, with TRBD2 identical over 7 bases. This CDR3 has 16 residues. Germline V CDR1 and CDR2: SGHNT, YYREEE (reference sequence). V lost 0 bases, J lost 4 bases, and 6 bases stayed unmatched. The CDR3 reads CASSLVGGRGTGELFF. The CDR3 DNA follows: TGTGCCAGCAGCTTGGTGGGGGGGAGGGGCACCGGGGAGCTGTTTTTT.

As DNA, the CDR3 is TGTGCCAGCAGCTTGAGGACAGGGCTAAGGGGCTACACCTTC. Amino acids: CASSLRTGLRGYTF. This chain connects TRBV5-4 to TRBJ1-2; 8 nucleotides agree with TRBD1. With V trimmed by 1 base and J by 8 bases, 7 bases remained unmatched. The CDR3 is 14 residues long. Per germline, CDR1 SGHNT and CDR2 YYREEE (reference sequence).

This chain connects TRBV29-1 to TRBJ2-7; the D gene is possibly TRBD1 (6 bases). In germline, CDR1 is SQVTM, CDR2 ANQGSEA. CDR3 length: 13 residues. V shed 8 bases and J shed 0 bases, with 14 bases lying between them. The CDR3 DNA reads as TGCAGCATAAAGGACAGTCTCTCCTACGAGCAGTACTTC. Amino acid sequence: CSIKDSLSYEQYF.

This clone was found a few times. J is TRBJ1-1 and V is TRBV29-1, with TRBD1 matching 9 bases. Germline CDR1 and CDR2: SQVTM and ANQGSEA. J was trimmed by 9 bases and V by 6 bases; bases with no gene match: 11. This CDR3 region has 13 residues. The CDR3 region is CSVIGTGRRKAFF. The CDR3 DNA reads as TGCAGCGTCATTGGGACAGGGCGACGTAAAGCTTTCTTT.

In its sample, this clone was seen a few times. The CDR3 is CASSSNQGYTEAFF. As DNA, the CDR3 is TGTGCCAGCAGTTCCAATCAGGGATACACTGAAGCTTTCTTT. The chain links TRBV7-2 to TRBJ1-1; weak D call: TRBD1 (5 bases). The length of the CDR3 is 14 residues. Deletions cut 6 bases from V and 3 bases from J, with 14 bases between. Germline CDR1 and CDR2: SGHTA and FQGNSA.

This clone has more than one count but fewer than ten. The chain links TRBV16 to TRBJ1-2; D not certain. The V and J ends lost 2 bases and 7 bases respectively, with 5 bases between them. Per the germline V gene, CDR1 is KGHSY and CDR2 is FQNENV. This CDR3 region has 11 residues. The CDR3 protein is CASSQGGGYTF. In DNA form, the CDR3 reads TGTGCCAGCAGCCAAGGAGGTGGCTACACCTTC.

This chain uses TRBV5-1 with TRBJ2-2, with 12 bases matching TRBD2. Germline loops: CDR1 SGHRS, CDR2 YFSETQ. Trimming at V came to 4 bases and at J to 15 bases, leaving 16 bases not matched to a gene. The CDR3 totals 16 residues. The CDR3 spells CASSPLLAGGPRKVFF. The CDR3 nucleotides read TGCGCCAGCAGCCCTCTTCTAGCGGGAGGGCCCCGGAAGGTGTTTTTT.

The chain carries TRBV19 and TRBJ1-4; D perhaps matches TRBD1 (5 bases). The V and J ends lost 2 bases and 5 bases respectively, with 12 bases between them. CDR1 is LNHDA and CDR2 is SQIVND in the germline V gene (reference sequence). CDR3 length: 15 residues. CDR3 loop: CASSISGAGNEKLFF. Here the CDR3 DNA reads TGTGCCAGTAGTATAAGCGGGGCAGGGAATGAAAAACTGTTTTTT.

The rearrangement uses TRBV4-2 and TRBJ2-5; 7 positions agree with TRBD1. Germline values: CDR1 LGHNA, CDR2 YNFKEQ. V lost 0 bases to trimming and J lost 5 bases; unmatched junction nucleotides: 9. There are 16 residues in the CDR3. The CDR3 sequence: CASSQEGQGVSETQYF. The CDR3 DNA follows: TGTGCCAGCAGCCAAGAGGGGCAGGGGGTATCGGAGACCCAGTACTTC.

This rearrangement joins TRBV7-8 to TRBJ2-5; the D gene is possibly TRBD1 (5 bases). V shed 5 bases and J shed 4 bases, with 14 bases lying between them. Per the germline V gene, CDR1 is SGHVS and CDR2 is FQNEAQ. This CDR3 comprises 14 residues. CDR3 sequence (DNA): TGTGCCAGCAGCGCTGGTGGGGCAATAGAGACCCAGTACTTC. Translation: CASSAGGAIETQYF.

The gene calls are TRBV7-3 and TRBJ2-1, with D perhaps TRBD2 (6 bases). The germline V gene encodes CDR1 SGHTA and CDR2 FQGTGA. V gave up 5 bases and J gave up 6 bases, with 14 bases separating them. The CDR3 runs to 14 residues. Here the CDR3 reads CASSRGGTINEQFF. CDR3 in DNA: TGTGCCAGCAGCCGTGGGGGGACCATCAATGAGCAGTTCTTC.

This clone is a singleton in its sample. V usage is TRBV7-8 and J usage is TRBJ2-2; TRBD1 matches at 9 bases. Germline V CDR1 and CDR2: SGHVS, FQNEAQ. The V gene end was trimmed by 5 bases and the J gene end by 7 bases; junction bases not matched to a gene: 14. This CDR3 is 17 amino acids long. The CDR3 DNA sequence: TGTGCCAGCAGCCCCCTCCCCGGGACAGGGATAGTCGGGGAGCTGTTTTTT. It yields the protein CASSPLPGTGIVGELFF.

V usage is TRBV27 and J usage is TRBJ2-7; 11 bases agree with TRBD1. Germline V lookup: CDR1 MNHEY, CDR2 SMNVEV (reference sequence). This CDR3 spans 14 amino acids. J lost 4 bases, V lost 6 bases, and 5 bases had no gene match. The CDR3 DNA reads TGTGCCAGCAGATGGGGACAGGGGGAATACGAGCAGTACTTC. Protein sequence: CASRWGQGEYEQYF.

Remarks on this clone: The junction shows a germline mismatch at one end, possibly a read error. This CDR3 reads CASSPVGDQRQHF. The CDR3 region has the DNA TGTGCCAGCAGCCCCGTGGGAGATCAGCGCCAGCATTTT. The chain combines TRBV7-9 with TRBJ1-5; D remains ambiguous. Germline V lookup: CDR1 SEHNR, CDR2 FQNEAQ (reference sequence). This CDR3 spans 13 amino acids. The whole variable domain, remainder taken from reference TRBV7-9 and TRBJ1-5, is DTGVSQNPRHKITKRGQNVTFRCDPISEHNRLYWYRQTLGQGPEFLTYFQNEAQLEKSRLLSDRFSAERPKGSFSTLEIQRTEQGDSAMYLCASSPVGDQRQHFGDGTRLSIL.